This T cell receptor beta chain was found in a study of T cell repertoires in cytomegalovirus infection. On the study more broadly: HLA-B-restricted CMV epitopes that are well studied, plus recently identified HLA-C-restricted ones, were used by the study. Signatures in public TCR beta sequences pointed to both CMV infection and matching HLA type.

TCRdb called the reads again in MiXCR, with one record for every CDR3 protein. The table lists roughly 310,000 distinct CDR3 sequences, 25% to 35% of them singletons. Note on this clonotype: As yet, its antigen is unknown.

The CDR3 consists of 15 residues. V was pared by 0 bases and J by 5 bases, with 12 bases between. Germline V gene lookup returns CDR1 MDHEN and CDR2 SYDVKM. This TCR was sampled from a human donor in good health (CMV status not recorded). Some clones in this sample may be carry-over from other donors' samples. The sample here was cultured PBMCs, taken from culture after CMV antigen stimulation. The chain couples TRBV28 to TRBJ2-3; D could derive from TRBD1 or TRBD2 (5 bases each). The CDR3 DNA reads TGTGCCAGCAGTTTATGGGGGACCCTTGGAGATACGCAGTATTTT. Protein product: CASSLWGTLGDTQYF. Full variable domain (remainder filled in from reference TRBV28 and TRBJ2-3): DVKVTQSSRYLVKRTGEKVFLECVQDMDHENMFWYRQDPGLGLRLIYFSYDVKMKEKGDIPEGYSVSREKKERFSLILESASTNQTSMYLCASSLWGTLGDTQYFGPGTRLTVL.